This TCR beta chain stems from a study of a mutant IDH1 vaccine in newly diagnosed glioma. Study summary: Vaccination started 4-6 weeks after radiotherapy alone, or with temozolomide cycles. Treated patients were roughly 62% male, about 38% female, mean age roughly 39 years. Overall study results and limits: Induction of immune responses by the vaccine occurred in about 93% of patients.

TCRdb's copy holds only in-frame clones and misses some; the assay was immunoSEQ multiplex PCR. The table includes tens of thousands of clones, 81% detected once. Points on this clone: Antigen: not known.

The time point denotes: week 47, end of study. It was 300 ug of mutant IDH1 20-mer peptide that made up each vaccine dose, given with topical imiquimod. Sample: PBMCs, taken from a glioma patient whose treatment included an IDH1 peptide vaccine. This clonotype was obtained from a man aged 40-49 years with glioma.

DNA of the CDR3: TGTGCCAGCAGTTTCGCAGAGCCCTACGAGCAGTACTTC. It is translated as CASSFAEPYEQYF. The V gene is TRBV27, the J gene TRBJ2-7; D is unresolved. V lost 3 bases and J lost 2, with 8 bases in between. Germline loops: CDR1 MNHEY, CDR2 SMNVEV (reference sequence). There are 13 residues in the CDR3.